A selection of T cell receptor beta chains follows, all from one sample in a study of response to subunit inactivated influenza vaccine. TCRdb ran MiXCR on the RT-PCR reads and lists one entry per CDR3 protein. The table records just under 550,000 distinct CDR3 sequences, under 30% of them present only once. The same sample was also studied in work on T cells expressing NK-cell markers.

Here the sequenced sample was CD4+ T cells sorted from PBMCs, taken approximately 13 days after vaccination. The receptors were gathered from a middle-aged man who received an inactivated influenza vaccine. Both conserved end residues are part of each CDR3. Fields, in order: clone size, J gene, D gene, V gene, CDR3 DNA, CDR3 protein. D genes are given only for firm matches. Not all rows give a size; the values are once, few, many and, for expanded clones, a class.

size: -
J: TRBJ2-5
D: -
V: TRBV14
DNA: TGTGCCAGCAGCCGGCGGGGGCTGGAGACCCAGTACTTC
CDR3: CASSRRGLETQYF

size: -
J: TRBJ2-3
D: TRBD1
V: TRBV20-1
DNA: TGCAGTCAACCGGGACAGGGGAGCACAGATACGCAGTATTTT
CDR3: CSQPGQGSTDTQYF

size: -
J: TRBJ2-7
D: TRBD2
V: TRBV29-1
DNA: TGCAGCGTTGGTGGGGAGGGGCGGGGGAGCTCCTACGAGCAGTACTTC
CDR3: CSVGGEGRGSSYEQYF

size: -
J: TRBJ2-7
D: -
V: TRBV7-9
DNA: TGTGCCAGCAGCGCAGCGGACCGTAGCTTCTCCTACGAGCAGTACTTC
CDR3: CASSAADRSFSYEQYF

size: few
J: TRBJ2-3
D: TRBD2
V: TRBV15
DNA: TGTGCCACCAGCGGACAGGGACTAGCGGGAGGAACAGATACGCAGTATTTT
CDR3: CATSGQGLAGGTDTQYF

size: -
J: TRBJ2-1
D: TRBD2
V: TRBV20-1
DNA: TGCAGTGCCCGCGGGCGGGAGATCGACAATGAGCAGTTCTTC
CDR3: CSARGREIDNEQFF

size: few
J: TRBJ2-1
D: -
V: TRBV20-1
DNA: TGCAGTGCTAGGCGTCAGGGCCCCCCTGAGCAGTTCTTC
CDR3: CSARRQGPPEQFF

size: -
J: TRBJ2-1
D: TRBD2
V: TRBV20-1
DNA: TGCAGTGCTTCTATCGGGAGGACCTTGGCTGAGCAGTTCTTC
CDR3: CSASIGRTLAEQFF

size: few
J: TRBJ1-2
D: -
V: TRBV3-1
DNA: TGTGCCAGCAGCCAAGATTTTAGTACAGGGGGCTACACCTTC
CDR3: CASSQDFSTGGYTF

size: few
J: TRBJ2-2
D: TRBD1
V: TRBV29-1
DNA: TGCAGCGTGGCCCCGGACAGGGCAACCGGGGAGCTGTTTTTT
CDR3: CSVAPDRATGELFF

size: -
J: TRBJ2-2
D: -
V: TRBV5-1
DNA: TGCGCCAGCAGCTGGGGGACGCAAGGAACCGGGGAGCTGTTTTTT
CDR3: CASSWGTQGTGELFF

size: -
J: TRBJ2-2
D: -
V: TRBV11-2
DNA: TGTGCCAGCAGCTTACGGTTTAATCCCAACACCGGGGAGCTGTTTTTT
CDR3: CASSLRFNPNTGELFF

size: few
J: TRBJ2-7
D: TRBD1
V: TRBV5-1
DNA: TGCGCCAGCAGCTTGGGGACAGGGGAAGGCAGACTGTACTTC
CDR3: CASSLGTGEGRLYF

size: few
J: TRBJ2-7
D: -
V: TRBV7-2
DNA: TGTGCCAGCAGCTTAGTTGCCCCTGGGGGCTCCTACGAGCAGTACTTC
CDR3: CASSLVAPGGSYEQYF

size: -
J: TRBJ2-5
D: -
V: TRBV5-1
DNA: TGCGCCAGCAGACCTGGACAGCTCCAAGAGACCCAGTACTTC
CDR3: CASRPGQLQETQYF

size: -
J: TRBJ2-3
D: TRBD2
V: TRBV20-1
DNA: TGCAGTGCTACCGGGAGGGCGGATACGCAGTATTTT
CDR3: CSATGRADTQYF

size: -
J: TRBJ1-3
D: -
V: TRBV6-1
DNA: TGTGCCAGCAGGGGGTGGGGCCTTGGAAACACCATATATTTT
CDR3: CASRGWGLGNTIYF

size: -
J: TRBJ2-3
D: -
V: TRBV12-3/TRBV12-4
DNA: TGTGCCAGCAGCTCACAGGTGTTTGATACGCAGTATTTT
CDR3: CASSSQVFDTQYF

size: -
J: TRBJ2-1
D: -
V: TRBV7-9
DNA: TGTGCCAGCAGCTTAGCGGGAGAATGGGATGAGCAGTTCTTC
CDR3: CASSLAGEWDEQFF

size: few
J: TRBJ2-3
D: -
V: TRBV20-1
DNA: TGCAGTGCTAGACCCTGGGGGGACAACACAGATACGCAGTATTTT
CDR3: CSARPWGDNTDTQYF

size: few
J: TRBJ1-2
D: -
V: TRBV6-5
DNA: TGTGCCAGCAGTTACTCGAGCGGAGTCGACTATGGCTACACCTTC
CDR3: CASSYSSGVDYGYTF

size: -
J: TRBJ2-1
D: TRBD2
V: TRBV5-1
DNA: TGCGCCAGCAGCGCATTAGGGACTAGCGGGAGAAAGGCTCCTCATAATGAGCAGTTCTTC
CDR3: CASSALGTSGRKAPHNEQFF

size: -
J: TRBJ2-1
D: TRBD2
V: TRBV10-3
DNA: TGTGCCATTTCTGCGGGGGGCAATGAGCAGTTCTTC
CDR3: CAISAGGNEQFF

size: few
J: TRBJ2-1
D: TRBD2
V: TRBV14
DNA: TGTGCCAGCAGCCAATTACTAGCGGGAGGCTACAATGAGCAGTTCTTC
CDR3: CASSQLLAGGYNEQFF

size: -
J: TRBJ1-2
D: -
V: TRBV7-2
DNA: TGTGCCAGCAGCTTAGGTCAGGGGTGGAACGGCTACACCTTC
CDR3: CASSLGQGWNGYTF

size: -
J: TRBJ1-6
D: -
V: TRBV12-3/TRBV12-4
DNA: TGTGCCAGCACTTCAGGGGCTAATTCACCCCTCCACTTT
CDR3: CASTSGANSPLHF

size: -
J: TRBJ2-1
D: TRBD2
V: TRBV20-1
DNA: TGCAGTGCCATACAACTAGCGGGAATTCTCAATGAGCAGTTCTTC
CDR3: CSAIQLAGILNEQFF

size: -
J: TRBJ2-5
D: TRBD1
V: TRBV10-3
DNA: TGTGCCAGCCGATTTTCGGGACAGTCCCAAGAGACCCAGTACTTC
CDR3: CASRFSGQSQETQYF

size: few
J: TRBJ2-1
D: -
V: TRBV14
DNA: TGTGCCAGCAGCCAGGTCGACAGGTCTCAGTTCTTC
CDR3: CASSQVDRSQFF

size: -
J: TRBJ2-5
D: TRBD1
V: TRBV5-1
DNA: TGCGCCAGCAGCTGGGGACAGAACCAAGAGACCCAGTACTTC
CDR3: CASSWGQNQETQYF

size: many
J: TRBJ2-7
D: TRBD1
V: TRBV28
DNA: TGTGCCAGCCTGCCGAGAGGACAGGGGGCGAAAGAGCAGTACTTC
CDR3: CASLPRGQGAKEQYF

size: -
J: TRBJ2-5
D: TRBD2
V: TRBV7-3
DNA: TGTGCCAGCAGCCCTGGACTAGAGAGGGCCCAGTACTTC
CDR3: CASSPGLERAQYF

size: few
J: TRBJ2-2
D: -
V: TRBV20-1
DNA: TGCAGTGCTACTCCTCCAGGGACCGGGGAGCTGTTTTTT
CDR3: CSATPPGTGELFF

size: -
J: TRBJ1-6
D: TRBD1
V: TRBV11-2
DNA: TGTGCCAGCAGCTTAGGGGACAGGGGTTTAGCGTGGGGTTCACCCCTCCACTTT
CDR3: CASSLGDRGLAWGSPLHF

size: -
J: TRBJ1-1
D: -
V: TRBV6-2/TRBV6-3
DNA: TGTGCCAGCAGTTACCGGTCCGGAACGGGGGTGAACACTGAAGCTTTCTTT
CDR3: CASSYRSGTGVNTEAFF

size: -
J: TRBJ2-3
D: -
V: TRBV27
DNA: TGTGCCAGCAGTCTATGGACAGGGAGGGGGACAGATACGCAGTATTTT
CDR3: CASSLWTGRGTDTQYF

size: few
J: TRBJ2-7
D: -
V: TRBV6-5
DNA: TGTGCCAGCAGTTATCGCCCTCCCTACGAGCAGTACTTC
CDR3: CASSYRPPYEQYF

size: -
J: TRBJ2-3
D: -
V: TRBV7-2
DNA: TGTGCCAGCAGCTTAGGGCCTTACGGCACAGATACGCAGTATTTT
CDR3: CASSLGPYGTDTQYF

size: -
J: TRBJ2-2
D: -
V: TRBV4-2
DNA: TGTGCCAGCAGCCAATCAGGGAGTAACACCGGGGAGCTGTTTTTT
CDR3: CASSQSGSNTGELFF

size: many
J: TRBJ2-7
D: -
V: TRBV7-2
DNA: TGTGCCAGCAGCTTCGACGGCTACGAGCAGTACTTC
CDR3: CASSFDGYEQYF

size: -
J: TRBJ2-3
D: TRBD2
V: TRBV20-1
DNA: TGCAGTGCTAGAACACTAGCGGGGGGCCGGGCGCAGTATTTT
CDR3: CSARTLAGGRAQYF

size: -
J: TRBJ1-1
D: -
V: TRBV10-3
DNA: TGTGCCATCGGGGGGGCGCTGAACACTGAAGCTTTCTTT
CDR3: CAIGGALNTEAFF